The text below deals with one T cell receptor (beta chain). This record belongs to a study of beta chain features in type 1 diabetes. The CDR3 covers 14 residues. Germline values: CDR1 SGHTA, CDR2 FQGNSA. The junction had 5 bases not matched to a gene; V was cut back by 5 bases and J by 2 bases. The entirety of the isolated RNA underwent reverse transcription, so expressed TCRB transcripts were sequenced. The data were produced by immunoSEQ multiplex PCR, yet TCRdb's version contains in-frame clones alone and is incomplete. Of a few hundred thousand clones in the sample, about 11% were seen once. What was sequenced was naive CD4+ T cells from blood. The clonotype comes from a woman in her 30s in good health. The V and J genes are TRBV7-2 and TRBJ2-5, with 7 bases lining up with TRBD1. The CDR3 nucleotides are TGTGCCAGCAGCCAGGGGACAGCTCAAGAGACCCAGTACTTC. Protein sequence: CASSQGTAQETQYF.